This TCR beta chain was obtained from a study of spatial heterogeneity in lung cancer. TCRdb reanalysed the 5' RACE reads using MiXCR and keeps one entry per CDR3 protein. Here the sample spans around 98,000 distinct CDR3 sequences, around 19% being singletons. This CDR3 comprises 15 residues. CDR1 and CDR2 from the germline V gene are SNHLY and FYNNEI. V gave up 6 bases and J gave up 0 bases; unmatched junction bases: 2. The time point: blood at routine non-recurrence follow-up after resection. This sequence was found in a male donor with early-stage non-small cell lung cancer. V gene TRBV2 combines with J gene TRBJ2-4, with 10 bases matching TRBD1. This specimen consisted of PBMCs, obtained at follow-up. The CDR3 nucleotides are TGTGCCAGCAGCGGACAGGGGGTAGCCAAAAACATTCAGTACTTC. Protein product: CASSGQGVAKNIQYF.